The TCR beta chain described here comes from a study of human T cells and chemical hapten exposure. Separate cDNA molecules received unique molecular identifiers, which the library attached to them. TCRdb fed the RACE reads into MiXCR, producing one record per CDR3 protein. This sample has about 180,000 distinct CDR3 sequences, with approximately 29% found just once. Findings and limits, study-wide: The study found that DPC sensitization did not change TCRs above 1 in 1000 frequency.

As for this clonotype: The antigen remains undetermined.

Per germline, CDR1 SGDLS and CDR2 YYNGEE. The germline V and J ends were trimmed by 3 bases and 0 bases, with 13 bases remaining between them. The CDR3 sequence is 15 residues long. The time point was: pre-sensitization, week 0. Regarding treatment: therapeutic diphenylcyclopropenone sensitization with weekly scalp DPC. The specimen was whole blood, collected in connection with sensitization to the hapten diphenylcyclopropenone (DPC). This TCR came from a woman aged 25 to 39 with alopecia areata. Some clones in this sample may be carry-over from other donors' samples. The chain carries TRBV9 and TRBJ2-7; D not resolved. The CDR3 loop reads CASSESVGSSYEQYF. DNA of the CDR3: TGTGCCAGCAGCGAAAGCGTGGGCTCCTCCTACGAGCAGTACTTC. The full variable domain, with the rest looked up from reference TRBV9 and TRBJ2-7, is DSGVTQTPKHLITATGQRVTLRCSPRSGDLSVYWYQQSLDQGLQFLIQYYNGEERAKGNILERFSAQQFPDLHSELNLSSLELGDSALYFCASSESVGSSYEQYFGPGTRLTVT.